This passage covers 21 T cell receptor beta chains from one sample sequenced in a study of radiotherapy plus CTLA-4 blockade in lung cancer. Sequencing was performed with immunoSEQ multiplex PCR; in TCRdb, only in-frame clones are kept and a portion is missing. The sample includes some 50,000 clones, more than 70% seen only once; the top ten take more than 6.5%. The specimen comprised peripheral blood, sampled from a patient treated with radiotherapy plus ipilimumab. Receptors were obtained from a human donor with non-small cell lung cancer who had stable disease on radiotherapy plus ipilimumab.

The gene calls are TRBV9 and TRBJ1-2; 10 nucleotides align to TRBD1. Germline CDR1 reads SGDLS; CDR2 reads YYNGEE. J lost 0 bases, V lost 0 bases, and 5 bases had no gene match. The CDR3 runs to 17 residues. The CDR3 DNA reads TGTGCCAGCAGCGTAGAGGGACAGGGGCCCACTAACTATGGCTACACCTTC. This encodes CASSVEGQGPTNYGYTF.

This clone is labeled medium-sized. The V gene is TRBV6-1, the J gene TRBJ2-3, with TRBD1 matching 7 bases. Germline V gives CDR1 MNHNS, CDR2 SASEGT. The J segment lost 4 bases and the V segment lost 1 base, leaving 5 bases of the junction unmatched. The CDR3 loop spans 15 amino acids. DNA for the CDR3: TGTGCCAGCAGTGAAGAACAGGGGAAGGCAGATACGCAGTATTTT. It specifies CASSEEQGKADTQYF.

The rearrangement joins TRBV18 to TRBJ2-1; D is undetermined. V shed 6 bases and J shed 4 bases, with 1 base lying between them. Germline V gene lookup returns CDR1 KGHSH and CDR2 LQKENI. This CDR3 is built from 10 residues. The CDR3 bases are TGTGCCAGCTCTTACAATGAGCAGTTCTTC. Encoded protein: CASSYNEQFF. The full variable domain, completed using reference TRBV18 and TRBJ2-1, is NAGVMQNPRHLVRRRGQEARLRCSPMKGHSHVYWYRQLPEEGLKFMVYLQKENIIDESGMPKERFSAEFPKEGPSILRIQQVVRGDSAAYFCASSYNEQFFGPGTRLTVL.

The CDR3 nucleotides are TGTGCCTGGACGGGCGGGGAGAGCTCTGGGGCCAACGTCCTGACTTTC. This encodes CAWTGGESSGANVLTF. The rearrangement joins TRBV30 to TRBJ2-6, with a possible D match to TRBD2 (6 bases). The CDR3 has 16 residues. Germline assignment: CDR1 GTSNPN and CDR2 SVGIG (reference sequence). V dropped 4 bases and J dropped 0 bases, with 13 bases sitting between them.

The rearrangement joins TRBV6-1 to TRBJ2-5, with D hard to call. The CDR3 spans 12 residues. Trimming took off 5 bases at V and 5 bases at J, with 9 bases between the two ends. Germline V gene data show CDR1 as MNHNS and CDR2 as SASEGT. The chain's CDR3 is CASSQEGETQYF. CDR3 nucleotide sequence: TGTGCCAGCAGTCAAGAAGGGGAGACCCAGTACTTC.

The J gene is TRBJ2-7, the V gene TRBV19, with 9 bases aligning to TRBD1. J was trimmed by 4 bases and V by 2 bases; bases with no gene match: 9. Germline V lookup: CDR1 LNHDA, CDR2 SQIVND (reference sequence). CDR3 size: 16 residues. The CDR3 loop reads CASSIRQGTGSYEQYF. The CDR3 nucleotides read TGTGCCAGTAGTATAAGGCAGGGGACAGGGTCGTACGAGCAGTACTTC.

V is TRBV27 and J is TRBJ1-1; a weak D match, TRBD1 (5 bases). Germline CDR1 is MNHEY and CDR2 is SMNVEV (reference sequence). Trimming took off 3 bases at V and 6 bases at J, with 14 bases between the two ends. The CDR3 has 14 amino acids. CDR3 nucleotides: TGTGCCAGCAGTTTTGGGGGGGGGAAGGCTGAAGCTTTCTTT. As protein: CASSFGGGKAEAFF.

This sequence joins TRBV5-4 and TRBJ1-2, with a weak D call TRBD1 (5 bases). CDR3 length equals 14 residues. The ends were cut back, 0 bases at V and 1 base at J, with 7 bases in the middle. CDR1 is SGHNT and CDR2 is YYREEE in the germline V gene (reference sequence). The CDR3 here is CASSLGQLNYGYTF. DNA for the CDR3: TGTGCCAGCAGCTTGGGACAGCTTAACTATGGCTACACCTTC.

The chain couples TRBV11-2 to TRBJ1-2; D might be TRBD1 (5 bases). Germline assignment: CDR1 SGHAT and CDR2 FQNNGV. The CDR3 covers 14 residues. Trimming pared 1 base from V and 3 bases from J, leaving 9 bases between. CDR3 region: CASSLGQGDYGYTF. The CDR3 DNA is TGTGCCAGCAGCTTAGGTCAGGGTGACTATGGCTACACCTTC.

The J gene is TRBJ1-5, the V gene TRBV7-8, with D possibly matching TRBD1 (5 bases). The V gene's germline CDR1 is SGHVS and CDR2 FQNEAQ. The germline V and J ends were trimmed by 10 bases and 5 bases, with 12 bases remaining between them. CDR3 length: 12 residues. As DNA, the CDR3 is TGTGCCACCACACTAGGGGATCAGCCCCAGCATTTT. As protein: CATTLGDQPQHF.

The chain employs TRBV11-2 and TRBJ2-1; D remains unclear. The CDR3 totals 17 residues. CDR1 SGHAT and CDR2 FQNNGV come from the germline V gene. The V end lost 7 bases, the J end lost 1 base, and 20 bases lay between the germline ends. The chain's CDR3 is CASNAPDDPVSYNEQFF. CDR3 sequence (DNA): TGTGCCAGCAACGCCCCGGACGACCCAGTGTCCTACAATGAGCAGTTCTTC.

CDR3 nucleotides: TGTGCCAGCAGCCCCGCGGGGATGGGCACAGATACGCAGTATTTT. This translates into CASSPAGMGTDTQYF. This chain connects TRBV6-4 to TRBJ2-3; D perhaps matches TRBD2 (6 bases). Between the trimmed V and J ends, which lost 6 bases and 1 base, there was a span of 14 bases. Germline V lookup: CDR1 MRHNA, CDR2 SNTAGT. This CDR3 is built from 15 residues.

This chain uses TRBV5-1 with TRBJ2-7; the match to TRBD1 covers 7 bases. The CDR3 runs to 12 residues. The ends lost 3 bases at V and 3 bases at J; junction bases unmatched: 0. Germline V gene sequence: CDR1 SGHRS, CDR2 YFSETQ. CDR3 sequence (DNA): TGCGCCAGCAGCTGGGACAGCTACGAGCAGTACTTC. As protein: CASSWDSYEQYF.

The chain has TRBV18 and TRBJ1-5; D is perhaps TRBD1 (6 bases). Per germline, CDR1 KGHSH and CDR2 LQKENI. There are 17 residues in the CDR3. V was trimmed by 2 bases and J by 6 bases, leaving 20 bases between them. The CDR3: CASSPADRGVSGQPQHF. The CDR3 DNA sequence: TGTGCCAGCTCACCAGCCGATAGGGGGGTATCGGGTCAGCCCCAGCATTTT.

The chain carries TRBV6-5 and TRBJ1-5; 10 bases match TRBD1. CDR1 MNHEY and CDR2 SVGAGI come from the germline V gene. The CDR3 length is 15 residues. Losses at the gene ends were 4 bases for V and 5 bases for J; bases not matched to a gene: 5. The CDR3 DNA follows: TGTGCCAGCAGTTCCAGGACAGGGGGAGATCAGCCCCAGCATTTT. It codes for CASSSRTGGDQPQHF.

V is TRBV28 and J is TRBJ1-2; 7 bases line up with TRBD1. CDR1 and CDR2 from the germline V gene are MDHEN and SYDVKM. There are 14 residues in the CDR3. V trimming: 5 bases; J trimming: 2 bases; junction bases outside the gene matches: 5. The CDR3 DNA is TGTGCCAGCAGTACCACGGACAGGAACTATGGCTACACCTTC. Translation: CASSTTDRNYGYTF.

The chain combines TRBV7-8 with TRBJ1-4; D is unresolved. CDR1 is SGHVS and CDR2 is FQNEAQ in the germline V gene. Trimming stripped 5 bases from V and 0 bases from J, with 19 bases between. This CDR3 has 18 residues. CDR3 sequence: CASSVKGFNSATNEKLFF. In DNA form, the CDR3 reads TGTGCCAGCAGCGTCAAGGGCTTCAACTCTGCAACTAATGAAAAACTGTTTTTT. The whole variable domain, remainder taken from reference TRBV7-8 and TRBJ1-4, is GAGVSQSPRYKVAKRGQDVALRCDPISGHVSLFWYQQALGQGPEFLTYFQNEAQLDKSGLPSDRFFAERPEGSVSTLKIQRTQQEDSAVYLCASSVKGFNSATNEKLFFGSGTQLSVL.

This chain uses TRBV7-6 with TRBJ1-6, with D unclear. Trimming removed 5 bases at V and 7 bases at J, with 18 bases between. The CDR3 covers 16 residues. Germline V gene sequence: CDR1 SGHVS, CDR2 FNYEAQ. The CDR3 bases are TGTGCCAGCAGCCGCTCAACCCTCGGCCGGAATTCACCCCTCCACTTT. Its protein is CASSRSTLGRNSPLHF.

The chain has TRBV5-1 and TRBJ2-7; TRBD1 agrees at 9 bases. The CDR3 sequence is 16 residues long. Germline V gene sequence: CDR1 SGHRS, CDR2 YFSETQ. The junction had 6 bases not matched to a gene; V was cut back by 0 bases and J by 2 bases. The CDR3 nucleotides read TGCGCCAGCAGCTTGGCGGGGACAGGGCCCACCTACGAGCAGTACTTC. The encoded protein is CASSLAGTGPTYEQYF.

The count of this clone is one. The chain combines TRBV5-6 with TRBJ2-7; 11 bases agree with TRBD2. The CDR3 has 18 residues. Germline V gene sequence: CDR1 SGHDT, CDR2 YYEEEE. J was trimmed by 2 bases and V by 4 bases; bases with no gene match: 14. CDR3 region: CASSATLLAGGLAYEQYV. The CDR3 DNA sequence: TGTGCCAGCAGCGCCACACTCTTAGCGGGGGGGCTTGCCTACGAGCAGTACGTC.

CDR3 amino acids: CASSLGSSGSLTDTQYF. The CDR3 nucleotides are TGTGCCAGCAGCTTAGGGTCTAGCGGGTCCCTCACAGATACGCAGTATTTT. J is TRBJ2-3 and V is TRBV28, with TRBD2 matching 8 bases. This CDR3 has 17 residues. Unmatched junction bases numbered 13, after V lost 6 bases and J lost 2 bases. The germline gives CDR1 MDHEN, CDR2 SYDVKM.